The sequence of this TCR beta chain was determined in a study of monozygotic twins with cystic fibrosis. As for the study in general: Library input was around 3.1 micrograms of fragmented DNA, with 15 PCR cycles. General study points: Age, concordance and disease severity did not associate with shared CDR3 numbers.

TCRdb's copy holds only in-frame clones and misses some; the assay was immunoSEQ multiplex PCR. The sample shows 4,000 to 6,000 clones, around 96% of them seen only once. About this clone itself: Its matching antigen is unknown.

The length of the CDR3 is 17 residues. V lost 0 bases to trimming and J lost 0 bases, with 15 bases between them. Specimen: blood. The J gene is TRBJ2-7, the V gene TRBV23-1; D is ambiguous. TRBV23-1 is treated as an ORF (open reading frame) with a function not yet certain. This TCR derives from a boy between 2 and 10 years old with cystic fibrosis. CDR3 residues: CASSQSIGKAISYEQYV. CDR3 nucleotide sequence: TGCGCCAGCAGTCAATCTATAGGGAAAGCCATCTCCTACGAGCAGTACGTC.